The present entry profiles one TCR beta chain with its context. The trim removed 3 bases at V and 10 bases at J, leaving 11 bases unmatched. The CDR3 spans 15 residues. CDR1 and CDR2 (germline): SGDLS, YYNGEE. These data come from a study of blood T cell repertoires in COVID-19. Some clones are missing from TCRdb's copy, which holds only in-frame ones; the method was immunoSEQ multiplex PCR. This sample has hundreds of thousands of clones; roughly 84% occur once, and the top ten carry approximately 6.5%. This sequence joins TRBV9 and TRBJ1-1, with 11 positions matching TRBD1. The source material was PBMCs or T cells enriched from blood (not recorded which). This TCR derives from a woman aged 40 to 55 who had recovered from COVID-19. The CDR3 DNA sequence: TGTGCCAGCAGCGCGGGTCCCTTGGGGACAGGGGGAGCTTTCTTT. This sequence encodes CASSAGPLGTGGAFF.